This TCR beta chain was profiled in a study of blood T cell repertoires in COVID-19. Overall study: Donors in the United States, Italy and Spain gave samples during acute or convalescent COVID-19. T cells, B-cell-depleted T cells, or PBMCs provided the cDNA or gDNA that served as material.

Using immunoSEQ multiplex PCR, the repertoire was profiled, and TCRdb retains in-frame clones only, with some absent. There are around 140,000 clones in the sample; over 80% occur only once, and roughly 1.5% lies in the top ten. Germline V gene lookup returns CDR1 SGHAT and CDR2 FQNNGV. V was pared by 2 bases and J by 0 bases, with 12 bases between. CDR3 length equals 16 residues. Sequencing input: peripheral blood. This TCR was recovered from a human donor in a cohort sampled during active COVID-19. The chain combines TRBV11-2 with TRBJ2-3; TRBD2 is a possible D gene (6 bases). CDR3 sequence: CASSLYGGASTDTQYF. The CDR3 nucleotides are TGTGCCAGCAGCTTATACGGCGGGGCTAGCACAGATACGCAGTATTTT.